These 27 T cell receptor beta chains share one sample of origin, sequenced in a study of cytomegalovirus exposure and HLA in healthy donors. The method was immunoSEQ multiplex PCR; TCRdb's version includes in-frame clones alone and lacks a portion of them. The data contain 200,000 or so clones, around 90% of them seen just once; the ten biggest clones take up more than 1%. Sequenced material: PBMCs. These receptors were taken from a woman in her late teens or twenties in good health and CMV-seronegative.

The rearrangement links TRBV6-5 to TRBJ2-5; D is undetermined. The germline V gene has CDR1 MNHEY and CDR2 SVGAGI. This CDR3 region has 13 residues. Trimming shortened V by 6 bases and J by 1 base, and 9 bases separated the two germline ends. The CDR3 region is CASSTRVQETQYF. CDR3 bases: TGTGCCAGCAGCACACGGGTCCAAGAGACCCAGTACTTC.

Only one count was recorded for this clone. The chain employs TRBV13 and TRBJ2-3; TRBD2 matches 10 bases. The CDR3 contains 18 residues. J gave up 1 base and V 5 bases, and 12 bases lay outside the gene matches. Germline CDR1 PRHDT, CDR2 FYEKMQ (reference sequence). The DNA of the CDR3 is TGTGCCAGCAGCCCGCTGGGGCTAGCGGGAGCGGGCACAGATACGCAGTATTTT. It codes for CASSPLGLAGAGTDTQYF.

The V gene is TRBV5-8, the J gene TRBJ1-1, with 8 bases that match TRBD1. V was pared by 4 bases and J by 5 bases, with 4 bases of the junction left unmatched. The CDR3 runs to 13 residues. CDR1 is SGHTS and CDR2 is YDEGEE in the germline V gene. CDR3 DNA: TGTGCCAGCAGCCCACAGGGGGGAACTGAAGCTTTCTTT. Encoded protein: CASSPQGGTEAFF.

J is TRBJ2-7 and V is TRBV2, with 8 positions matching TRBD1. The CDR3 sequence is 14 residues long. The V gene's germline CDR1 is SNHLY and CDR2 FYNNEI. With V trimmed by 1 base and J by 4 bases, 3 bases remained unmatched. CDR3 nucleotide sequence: TGTGCCAGCAGTGAAGGGACAGGGCCGTACGAGCAGTACTTC. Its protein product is CASSEGTGPYEQYF.

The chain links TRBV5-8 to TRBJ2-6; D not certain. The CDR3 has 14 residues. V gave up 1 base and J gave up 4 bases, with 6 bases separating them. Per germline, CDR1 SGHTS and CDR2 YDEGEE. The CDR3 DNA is TGTGCCAGCAGCTTGATTGGCGGGGCCAACGTCCTGACTTTC. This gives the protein CASSLIGGANVLTF.

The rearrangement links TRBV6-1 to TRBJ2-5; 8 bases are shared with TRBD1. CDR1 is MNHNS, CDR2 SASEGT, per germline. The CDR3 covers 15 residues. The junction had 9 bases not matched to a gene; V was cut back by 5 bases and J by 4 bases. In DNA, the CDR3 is TGTGCCAGCAGTCCTACAGGGGGATCGCGAGAGACCCAGTACTTC. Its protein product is CASSPTGGSRETQYF.

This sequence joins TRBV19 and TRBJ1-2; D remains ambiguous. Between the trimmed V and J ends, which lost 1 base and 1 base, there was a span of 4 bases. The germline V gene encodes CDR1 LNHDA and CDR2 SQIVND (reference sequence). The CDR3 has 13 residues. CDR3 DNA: TGTGCCAGTAGTATAGCCGGTAACTATGGCTACACCTTC. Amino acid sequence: CASSIAGNYGYTF.

CDR3 amino acids: CASSESRGGAGELFF. CDR3 DNA: TGCGCCAGCAGTGAGTCCCGAGGAGGAGCCGGGGAGCTGTTTTTT. V usage is TRBV10-1 and J usage is TRBJ2-2; D possibly corresponds to TRBD2 (5 bases). CDR3 size: 15 residues. V lost 0 bases and J lost 6, with 11 bases in between. Germline CDR1 reads WNHNN; CDR2 reads SYGVQD (reference sequence).

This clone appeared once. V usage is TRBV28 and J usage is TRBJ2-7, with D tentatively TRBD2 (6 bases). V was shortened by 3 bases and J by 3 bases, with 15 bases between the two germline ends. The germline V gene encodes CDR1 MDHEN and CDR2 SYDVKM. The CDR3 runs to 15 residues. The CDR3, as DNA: TGTGCCAGCAGTTTGTATCGGGAGCTGTTCTACGAGCAGTACTTC. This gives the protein CASSLYRELFYEQYF.

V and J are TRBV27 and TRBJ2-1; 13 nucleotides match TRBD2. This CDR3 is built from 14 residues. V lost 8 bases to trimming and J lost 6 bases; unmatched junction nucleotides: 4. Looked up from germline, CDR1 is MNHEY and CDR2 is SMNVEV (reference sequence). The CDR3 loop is CASEGLAGVNEQFF. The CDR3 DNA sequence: TGTGCCAGCGAAGGACTAGCGGGAGTCAATGAGCAGTTCTTC.

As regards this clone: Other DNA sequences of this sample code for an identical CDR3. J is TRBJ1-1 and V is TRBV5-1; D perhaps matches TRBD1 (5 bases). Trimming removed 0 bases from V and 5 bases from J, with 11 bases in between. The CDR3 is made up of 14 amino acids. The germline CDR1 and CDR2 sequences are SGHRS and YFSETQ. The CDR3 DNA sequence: TGCGCCAGCAGCTTGGAGGGGCTGGGGACTGAAGCTTTCTTT. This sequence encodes CASSLEGLGTEAFF.

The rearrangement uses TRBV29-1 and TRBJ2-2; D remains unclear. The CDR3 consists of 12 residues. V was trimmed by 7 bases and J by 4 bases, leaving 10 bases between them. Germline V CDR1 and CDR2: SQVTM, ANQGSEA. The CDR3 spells CSAPSGTGELFF. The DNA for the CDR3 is TGCAGCGCCCCTTCCGGCACCGGGGAGCTGTTTTTT.

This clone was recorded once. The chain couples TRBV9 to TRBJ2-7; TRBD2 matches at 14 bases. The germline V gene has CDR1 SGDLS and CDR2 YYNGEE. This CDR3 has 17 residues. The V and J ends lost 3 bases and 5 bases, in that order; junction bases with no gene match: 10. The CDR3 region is CASSEGLAGAPVHEQYF. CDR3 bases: TGTGCCAGCAGCGAGGGACTAGCGGGAGCCCCAGTCCACGAGCAGTACTTC.

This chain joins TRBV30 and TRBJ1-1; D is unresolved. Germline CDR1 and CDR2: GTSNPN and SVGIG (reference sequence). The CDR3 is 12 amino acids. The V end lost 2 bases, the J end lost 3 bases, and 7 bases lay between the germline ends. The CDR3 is CAWSPPYTEAFF. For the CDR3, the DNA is TGTGCCTGGAGTCCCCCTTACACTGAAGCTTTCTTT.

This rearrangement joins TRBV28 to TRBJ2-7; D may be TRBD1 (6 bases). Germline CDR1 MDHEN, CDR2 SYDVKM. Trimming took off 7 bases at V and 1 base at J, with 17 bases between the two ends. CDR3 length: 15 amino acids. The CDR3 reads CASNPQGTPSYEQYF. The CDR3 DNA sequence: TGTGCCAGCAACCCCCAGGGGACCCCTTCCTACGAGCAGTACTTC.

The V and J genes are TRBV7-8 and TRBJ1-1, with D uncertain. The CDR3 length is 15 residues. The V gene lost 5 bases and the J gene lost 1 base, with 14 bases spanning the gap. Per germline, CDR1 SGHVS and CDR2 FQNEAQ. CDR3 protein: CASSPSEVQNTEAFF. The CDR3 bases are TGTGCCAGCAGCCCGTCGGAGGTGCAGAACACTGAAGCTTTCTTT.

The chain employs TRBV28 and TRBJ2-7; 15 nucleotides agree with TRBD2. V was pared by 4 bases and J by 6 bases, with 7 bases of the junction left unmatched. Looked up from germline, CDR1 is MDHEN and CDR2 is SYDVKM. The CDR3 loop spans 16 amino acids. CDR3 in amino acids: CASSSPGLAGGREQYF. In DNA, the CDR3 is TGTGCCAGCAGTTCCCCGGGACTAGCGGGAGGTCGCGAGCAGTACTTC.

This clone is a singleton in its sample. The DNA of the CDR3 is TGCGCCAGCAGCTTGGATCCAGGGGTCACTGAAGCTTTCTTT. Translated, it gives CASSLDPGVTEAFF. The chain joins TRBV5-1 to TRBJ1-1; D is perhaps TRBD1 (6 bases). This CDR3 comprises 14 residues. Germline V gene lookup returns CDR1 SGHRS and CDR2 YFSETQ. V was cut by 0 bases and J by 4 bases, with 10 bases left in between. The full variable domain, in which reference TRBV5-1 and TRBJ1-1 provide the parts outside the CDR3, is KAGVTQTPRYLIKTRGQQVTLSCSPISGHRSVSWYQQTPGQGLQFLFEYFSETQRNKGNFPGRFSGRQFSNSRSEMNVSTLELGDSALYLCASSLDPGVTEAFFGQGTRLTVV.

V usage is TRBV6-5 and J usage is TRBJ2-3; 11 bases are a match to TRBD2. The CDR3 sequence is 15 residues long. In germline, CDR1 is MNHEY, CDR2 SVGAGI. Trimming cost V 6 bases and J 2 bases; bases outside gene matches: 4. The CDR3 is CASSPSGRTTDTQYF. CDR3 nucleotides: TGTGCCAGCAGCCCTAGCGGGAGGACCACAGATACGCAGTATTTT.

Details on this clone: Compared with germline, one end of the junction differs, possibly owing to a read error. The CDR3 is CASSLGNRERFF. The CDR3 DNA follows: TGTGCCAGCAGCTTAGGCAATCGGGAGCGGTTCTTC. The chain recombines TRBV13 with TRBJ2-1; possible D gene TRBD2, 6 bases. From germline, CDR1 is PRHDT and CDR2 FYEKMQ (reference sequence). This CDR3 spans 12 amino acids.

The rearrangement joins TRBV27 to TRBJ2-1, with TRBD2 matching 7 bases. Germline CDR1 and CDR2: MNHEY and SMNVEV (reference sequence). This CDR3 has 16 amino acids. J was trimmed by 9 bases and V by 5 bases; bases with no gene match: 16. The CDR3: CASSPTSATRPGEQFF. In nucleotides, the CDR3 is TGTGCCAGCAGTCCTACTAGCGCGACCCGCCCAGGTGAGCAGTTCTTC.

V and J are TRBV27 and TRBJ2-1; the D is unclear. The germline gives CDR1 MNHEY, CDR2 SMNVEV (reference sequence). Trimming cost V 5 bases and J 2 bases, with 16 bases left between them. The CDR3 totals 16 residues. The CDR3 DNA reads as TGTGCCAGCAGTACCGACTCGACGAACGCCTACAATGAGCAGTTCTTC. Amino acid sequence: CASSTDSTNAYNEQFF.

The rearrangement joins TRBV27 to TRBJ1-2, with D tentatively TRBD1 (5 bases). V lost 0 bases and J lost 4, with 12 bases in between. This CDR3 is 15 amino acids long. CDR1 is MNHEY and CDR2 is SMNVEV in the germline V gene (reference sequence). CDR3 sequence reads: CASSLSPDSRYGYTF. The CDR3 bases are TGTGCCAGCAGTTTATCACCCGACAGCCGCTATGGCTACACCTTC.

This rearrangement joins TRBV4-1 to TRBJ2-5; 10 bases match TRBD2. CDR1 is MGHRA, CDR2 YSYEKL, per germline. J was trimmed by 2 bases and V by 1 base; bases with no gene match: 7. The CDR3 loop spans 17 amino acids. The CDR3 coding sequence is TGCGCCAGCAGCCAAGCGGCTAGCGGGAGTTATCAAGAGACCCAGTACTTC. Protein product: CASSQAASGSYQETQYF.

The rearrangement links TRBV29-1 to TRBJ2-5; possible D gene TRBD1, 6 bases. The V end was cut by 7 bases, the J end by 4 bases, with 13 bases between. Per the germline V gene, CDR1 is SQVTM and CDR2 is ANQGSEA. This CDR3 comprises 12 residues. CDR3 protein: CSANQGRETQYF. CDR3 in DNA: TGCAGCGCAAACCAGGGGAGAGAGACCCAGTACTTC.

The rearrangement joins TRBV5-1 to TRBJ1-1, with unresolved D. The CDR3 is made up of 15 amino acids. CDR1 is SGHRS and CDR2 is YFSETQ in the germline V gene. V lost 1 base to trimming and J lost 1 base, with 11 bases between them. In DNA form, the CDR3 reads TGCGCCAGCAGCTTGTCGCTCGCAGGGAACACTGAAGCTTTCTTT. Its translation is CASSLSLAGNTEAFF.

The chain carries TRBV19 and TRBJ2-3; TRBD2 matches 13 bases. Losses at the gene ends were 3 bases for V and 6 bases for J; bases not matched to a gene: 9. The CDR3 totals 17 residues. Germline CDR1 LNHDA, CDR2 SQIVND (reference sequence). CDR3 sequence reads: CASSMVTSGRSVDTQYF. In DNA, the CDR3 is TGTGCCAGTAGTATGGTGACTAGCGGGAGGTCGGTGGATACGCAGTATTTT.